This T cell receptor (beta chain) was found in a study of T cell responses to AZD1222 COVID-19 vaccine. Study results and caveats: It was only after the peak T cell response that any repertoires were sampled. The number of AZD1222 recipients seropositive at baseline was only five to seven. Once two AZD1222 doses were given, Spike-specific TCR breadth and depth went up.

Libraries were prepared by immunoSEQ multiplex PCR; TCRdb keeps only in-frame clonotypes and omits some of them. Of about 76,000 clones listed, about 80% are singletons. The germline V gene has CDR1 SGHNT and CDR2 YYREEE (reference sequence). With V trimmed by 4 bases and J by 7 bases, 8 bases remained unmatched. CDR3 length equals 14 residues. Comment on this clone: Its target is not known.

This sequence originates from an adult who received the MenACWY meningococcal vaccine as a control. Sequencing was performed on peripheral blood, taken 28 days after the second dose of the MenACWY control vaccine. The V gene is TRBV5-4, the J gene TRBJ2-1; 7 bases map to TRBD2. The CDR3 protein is CASSPGGRGNEQFF. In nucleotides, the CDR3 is TGTGCCAGCAGCCCGGGGGGACGGGGGAATGAGCAGTTCTTC. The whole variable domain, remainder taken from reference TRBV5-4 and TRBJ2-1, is ETGVTQSPTHLIKTRGQQVTLRCSSQSGHNTVSWYQQALGQGPQFIFQYYREEENGRGNFPPRFSGLQFPNYSSELNVNALELDDSALYLCASSPGGRGNEQFFGPGTRLTVL.